These 13 T cell receptor beta chains were all obtained from the same sample, sequenced in a study of glioma-infiltrating T cells after dendritic cell vaccination. The repertoire was sequenced with immunoSEQ multiplex PCR; TCRdb's copy has only in-frame clones and lacks some. The repertoire includes tens of thousands of clones, about 85% of them detected once, and over 2.5% sits in the top ten. The specimen was blood, collected before dendritic cell vaccination. The receptors originated from a human donor with glioblastoma.

This clone was detected only once. V usage is TRBV2 and J usage is TRBJ2-1; tentatively, D is TRBD1 (5 bases). The V end was cut by 4 bases, the J end by 8 bases, with 9 bases between. The CDR3 covers 12 residues. The germline CDR1 and CDR2 sequences are SNHLY and FYNNEI. The CDR3 DNA is TGTGCCAGCAGTGGGCAGGGATATGAGCAGTTCTTC. Its protein is CASSGQGYEQFF.

This clone was detected many times. The chain links TRBV4-3 to TRBJ2-6, with TRBD1 identical over 8 bases. The germline gives CDR1 LGHNA, CDR2 YSLEER. This CDR3 region has 18 residues. Unmatched junction bases numbered 8, after V lost 4 bases and J lost 0 bases. CDR3 nucleotides: TGCGCCAGCAGCCCTTCGACAGGGGAACGCTCTGGGGCCAACGTCCTGACTTTC. Its translation: CASSPSTGERSGANVLTF.

The chain combines TRBV10-3 with TRBJ2-7; D is ambiguous. CDR3 length: 15 amino acids. CDR1 and CDR2 from the germline V gene are ENHRY and SYGVKD. V shed 1 base and J shed 6 bases, with 16 bases lying between them. This CDR3 reads CAISELPEHAAEQYF. The CDR3 nucleotides are TGTGCCATCAGTGAGTTACCGGAGCATGCAGCCGAGCAGTACTTC.

This clone was recorded only once. The chain is built from TRBV15 and TRBJ2-7; TRBD1 might be the D (6 bases). Trimming shortened V by 0 bases and J by 3 bases, and 12 bases separated the two germline ends. The CDR3 sequence is 15 residues long. CDR1 LNHNV and CDR2 YYDKDF come from the germline V gene (reference sequence). This CDR3 is CATSRDQTRGYEQYF. The CDR3 nucleotides are TGTGCCACCAGCAGAGATCAAACCAGGGGCTACGAGCAGTACTTC.

The chain employs TRBV11-1 and TRBJ2-5; 7 bases agree with TRBD1. The CDR3 sequence is 16 residues long. Germline CDR1 is SGHAT and CDR2 is FQDESV (reference sequence). The V segment lost 5 bases and the J segment 2 bases; nucleotides outside the gene matches: 11. CDR3 bases: TGTGCCAGCAGCCCTAGACAGGGTTTGGGGCAAGAGACCCAGTACTTC. It codes for CASSPRQGLGQETQYF.

This rearrangement joins TRBV5-6 to TRBJ1-1, with D possibly being TRBD1 (5 bases). Germline values: CDR1 SGHDT, CDR2 YYEEEE. The CDR3 is 13 amino acids. Between the trimmed V and J ends, which lost 0 bases and 4 bases, there was a span of 7 bases. The CDR3 is CASSLARATEAFF. For the CDR3, the DNA is TGTGCCAGCAGCTTGGCCAGGGCCACTGAAGCTTTCTTT.

In this sample, this clone turned up a few times. The V call is TRBV7-9, the J call TRBJ1-2; D is perhaps TRBD1 (6 bases). The CDR3 has 14 residues. The germline V gene has CDR1 SEHNR and CDR2 FQNEAQ (reference sequence). V was clipped by 7 bases and J by 4 bases, with 16 bases between them. The CDR3 DNA reads TGTGCCAGCACCCGGGTCGGACAGAGCTATGGCTACACCTTC. It specifies CASTRVGQSYGYTF.

V gene TRBV5-4 combines with J gene TRBJ1-2, with TRBD1 as a possible D gene (5 bases). Deletions cut 2 bases from V and 3 bases from J, with 8 bases between. Germline CDR1 and CDR2: SGHNT and YYREEE (reference sequence). The CDR3 covers 13 residues. The CDR3 sequence: CASSLWGDYGYTF. DNA of the CDR3: TGTGCCAGCAGCTTATGGGGGGACTATGGCTACACCTTC.

The chain has TRBV7-6 and TRBJ2-2; TRBD2 matches 8 bases. Germline CDR1 and CDR2: SGHVS and FNYEAQ. V lost 3 bases and J lost 4; bases outside the gene matches: 10. The CDR3 spans 17 residues. The CDR3 nucleotides are TGTGCCAGCAGCTTCGCGCCAGCGGGAGTTACCACCGGGGAGCTGTTTTTT. Its translation is CASSFAPAGVTTGELFF. Together with reference TRBV7-6 and TRBJ2-2, the CDR3 gives the full variable domain: GAGVSQSPRYKVTKRGQDVALRCDPISGHVSLYWYRQALGQGPEFLTYFNYEAQQDKSGLPNDRFSAERPEGSISTLTIQRTEQRDSAMYRCASSFAPAGVTTGELFFGEGSRLTVL.

This clone was found a few times. The chain recombines TRBV11-1 with TRBJ1-1, with TRBD1 as a possible D gene (5 bases). The CDR3 extends over 15 amino acids. The germline V gene has CDR1 SGHAT and CDR2 FQDESV (reference sequence). Trimming left V 3 bases short and J 4 bases short, with 15 bases between. The CDR3 reads CASSFLSVRGTEAFF. The CDR3 DNA reads as TGTGCCAGCAGCTTTCTTTCGGTTAGGGGCACTGAAGCTTTCTTT.

This rearrangement joins TRBV12-2 to TRBJ1-4. TRBV12-2 is described as a pseudogene. The CDR3 has 17 residues. The CDR3 coding sequence is TGTGCAAGTCCTCCAATGAGGAAACAAGCAACTAATGAAAAACTGTTTTTT. This codes for CASPPMRKQATNEKLFF.

This clone was counted between two and nine times. The chain joins TRBV5-8 to TRBJ1-3; tentatively, D is TRBD1 (6 bases). Germline V CDR1 and CDR2: SGHTS, YDEGEE. V was trimmed by 7 bases and J by 9 bases, leaving 14 bases between them. The CDR3 is made up of 12 amino acids. In nucleotides, the CDR3 is TGTGCCAGCTGCTACAGGGTAGGCACCATATATTTT. It is translated as CASCYRVGTIYF. The whole variable domain, filled in from reference TRBV5-8 and TRBJ1-3, reads EAGVTQSPTHLIKTRGQQATLRCSPISGHTSVYWYQQALGLGLQFLLWYDEGEERNRGNFPPRFSGRQFPNYSSELNVNALELEDSALYLCASCYRVGTIYFGEGSWLTVV.

The chain carries TRBV9 and TRBJ2-5; 15 bases agree with TRBD2. Germline assignment: CDR1 SGDLS and CDR2 YYNGEE. The CDR3 loop spans 16 amino acids. The J segment lost 1 base and the V segment lost 3 bases, leaving 1 base of the junction unmatched. DNA for the CDR3: TGTGCCAGCAGCGAGGGACTAGCGGGGGGCCAAGAGACCCAGTACTTC. Residues: CASSEGLAGGQETQYF.